This passage covers 23 T cell receptor beta chains from one sample sequenced in a study of T cell responses to AZD1222 COVID-19 vaccine. Repertoires were generated with immunoSEQ multiplex PCR, while TCRdb's copy carries only in-frame clones and drops some. Seen here are 100,000 or so clones, around 87% observed once, and the top ten hold more than 8.5%. The sequences come from peripheral blood, collected 28 days after the second AZD1222 dose. All receptors derive from an adult who received the AZD1222 COVID-19 vaccine.

This chain connects TRBV2 to TRBJ1-1; D not resolved. The ends were cut back, 6 bases at V and 0 bases at J, with 8 bases in the middle. Germline V gene sequence: CDR1 SNHLY, CDR2 FYNNEI. This CDR3 contains 13 residues. The chain's CDR3 is CASRDLLNTEAFF. The DNA of the CDR3 is TGTGCCAGCAGGGATCTGCTGAACACTGAAGCTTTCTTT.

As concerns this clone: One junction end disagrees with the germline gene, perhaps due to a read error. The rearrangement links TRBV10-1 to TRBJ1-6; TRBD1 agrees at 7 bases. The CDR3 runs to 15 residues. CDR1 WNHNN and CDR2 SYGVQD come from the germline V gene (reference sequence). CDR3 DNA: TGCGCCAGCGAAATTACCAGGGGGTATAGTTCACCCCTCCACTTT. Amino acid sequence: CASEITRGYSSPLHF.

This clone was picked up one time. The V call is TRBV5-1, the J call TRBJ2-1; no definite D call. The V end was cut by 2 bases, the J end by 0 bases, with 9 bases between. CDR3 length: 15 amino acids. CDR1 SGHRS and CDR2 YFSETQ come from the germline V gene. CDR3 region: CASSFTESSYNEQFF. Written as DNA, the CDR3 is TGCGCCAGCAGCTTTACAGAGAGCTCCTACAATGAGCAGTTCTTC.

This chain uses TRBV4-1 with TRBJ2-3, with D perhaps being TRBD1 or TRBD2 (5 bases each). The germline V gene has CDR1 MGHRA and CDR2 YSYEKL. The CDR3 is made up of 15 amino acids. Trimming stripped 7 bases from V and 2 bases from J, with 16 bases between. The CDR3 coding sequence is TGCGCCAGCACTGGGGGATTCAGGGACACAGATACGCAGTATTTT. The encoded protein is CASTGGFRDTDTQYF.

The V and J genes are TRBV12-3 or TRBV12-4 and TRBJ1-5; no definite D call. The CDR3 covers 12 residues. V lost 5 bases to trimming and J lost 9 bases, with 11 bases between them. The CDR3 is CASSRNGLPQHF. The CDR3, as DNA: TGTGCCAGCAGTCGCAATGGGCTGCCCCAGCATTTT.

The chain joins TRBV5-1 to TRBJ1-1; 7 bases map to TRBD1. Germline-derived CDR1 and CDR2 are SGHRS and YFSETQ. The ends lost 3 bases at V and 0 bases at J; junction bases unmatched: 8. The CDR3 contains 16 residues. The DNA for the CDR3 is TGCGCCAGCAGCTCTGACCCGGGACAGTTGAACACTGAAGCTTTCTTT. It codes for CASSSDPGQLNTEAFF.

V usage is TRBV2 and J usage is TRBJ2-1; D possibly matches TRBD1 or TRBD2 (5 bases each). Trimming removed 7 bases from V and 10 bases from J, with 11 bases in between. CDR3 length equals 11 residues. CDR1 is SNHLY and CDR2 is FYNNEI in the germline V gene. The CDR3 nucleotides are TGTGCCAGCATGGGGGAATGGGAGCAGTTCTTC. Amino acid sequence: CASMGEWEQFF.

The chain is built from TRBV7-2 and TRBJ1-1; D unresolved. V lost 5 bases, J lost 6 bases, and 10 bases lay in between. The CDR3 is 12 residues long. The germline gives CDR1 SGHTA, CDR2 FQGNSA. CDR3 DNA: TGTGCCAGCAGCCGACGGAGCCCTGAAGCTTTCTTT. It specifies CASSRRSPEAFF. The full variable domain, completed using reference TRBV7-2 and TRBJ1-1, is GAGVSQSPSNKVTEKGKDVELRCDPISGHTALYWYRQSLGQGLEFLIYFQGNSAPDKSGLPSDRFSAERTGGSVSTLTIQRTQQEDSAVYLCASSRRSPEAFFGQGTRLTVV.

The gene calls are TRBV5-4 and TRBJ1-2; D remains unclear. Trimming stripped 5 bases from V and 7 bases from J, with 15 bases between. The CDR3 totals 13 residues. CDR1 and CDR2 (germline): SGHNT, YYREEE (reference sequence). The CDR3 region is CASSSNLSGGYTF. CDR3 bases: TGTGCCAGCAGTTCCAATTTGTCTGGTGGCTACACCTTC.

The chain links TRBV5-4 to TRBJ2-7; D perhaps matches TRBD1 (6 bases). Germline V CDR1 and CDR2: SGHNT, YYREEE (reference sequence). V was trimmed by 4 bases and J by 3 bases, leaving 11 bases between them. This CDR3 is 13 amino acids long. The CDR3 DNA sequence: TGTGCCAGCAGCCCCCGGGACAACTACGAGCAGTACTTC. It codes for CASSPRDNYEQYF.

This clone was picked up one time. J is TRBJ2-1 and V is TRBV29-1; a possible D gene is TRBD2 (7 bases). This CDR3 region has 18 residues. Germline-derived CDR1 and CDR2 are SQVTM and ANQGSEA. V was pared by 5 bases and J by 4 bases, with 27 bases between. The CDR3 nucleotides read TGCAGCGTTATGGGGGCAGAGCTTAGCGGGTTGAAATACAATGAGCAGTTCTTC. Its translation: CSVMGAELSGLKYNEQFF.

The table lists this clone with a few counts. V is TRBV7-2 and J is TRBJ1-1; D not resolved. CDR1 SGHTA and CDR2 FQGNSA come from the germline V gene. V gave up 1 base and J gave up 3 bases, with 9 bases separating them. This CDR3 has 14 amino acids. The CDR3 DNA follows: TGTGCCAGCAGCTTAGAACAGAGGGACACTGAAGCTTTCTTT. Its translation is CASSLEQRDTEAFF.

The V gene is TRBV3-1 (or the pseudogene TRBV3-2), the J gene TRBJ1-2; 10 bases are a match to TRBD1. The length of the CDR3 is 15 residues. V was pared by 5 bases and J by 5 bases, with 8 bases of the junction left unmatched. Germline V gene data show CDR1 as LGHDT and CDR2 as YNNKEL (reference sequence). CDR3 in DNA: TGTGCCAGCAGCGGTCCCGGGACAGGGGTTTATGGCTACACCTTC. It specifies CASSGPGTGVYGYTF.

This chain connects TRBV9 to TRBJ1-4; D possibly corresponds to TRBD1 (6 bases). V lost 0 bases and J lost 5, with 8 bases in between. CDR1 and CDR2 from the germline V gene are SGDLS and YYNGEE. This CDR3 has 14 amino acids. The CDR3 spells CASSVAGANEKLFF. CDR3 DNA sequence: TGTGCCAGCAGCGTAGCAGGGGCCAATGAAAAACTGTTTTTT.

This chain joins TRBV14 and TRBJ2-3; 8 nucleotides line up with TRBD2. The CDR3 sequence is 15 residues long. The germline gives CDR1 SGHDN, CDR2 FVKESK. Trimming removed 3 bases from V and 2 bases from J; junction bases left unmatched: 4. CDR3 sequence reads: CASSQGGLDTDTQYF. DNA of the CDR3: TGTGCCAGCAGCCAGGGGGGACTAGACACAGATACGCAGTATTTT.

The CDR3 sequence is CASSLGTSSYNSPLHF. Here the CDR3 DNA reads TGTGCCAGCAGCTTAGGCACGAGCTCCTATAATTCACCCCTCCACTTT. This rearrangement joins TRBV7-9 to TRBJ1-6; D ambiguous. Trimming left V 1 base short and J 0 bases short, with 7 bases between. CDR3 length: 16 residues. CDR1 is SEHNR and CDR2 is FQNEAQ in the germline V gene (reference sequence).

Here the CDR3 reads CAWSSGSPPLHF. DNA for the CDR3: TGTGCCTGGAGTTCAGGGTCGCCACCCCTCCACTTT. V gene TRBV30 combines with J gene TRBJ1-6; a weak D match, TRBD1 (5 bases). The CDR3 contains 12 residues. V dropped 2 bases and J dropped 11 bases, with 10 bases sitting between them. Germline lookup yields CDR1 GTSNPN and CDR2 SVGIG (reference sequence).

The rearrangement joins TRBV15 to TRBJ1-2; no clear D gene. Germline V gene data show CDR1 as LNHNV and CDR2 as YYDKDF (reference sequence). CDR3 length: 13 residues. V dropped 3 bases and J dropped 14 bases, with 19 bases sitting between them. CDR3 sequence: CATSRESQSTSTF. As DNA, the CDR3 is TGTGCCACCAGCAGGGAAAGTCAGTCCACTTCAACCTTC.

The chain uses TRBV19 and TRBJ1-1, with D tentatively TRBD1 (5 bases). Trimming stripped 2 bases from V and 1 base from J, with 20 bases between. The CDR3 runs to 18 residues. From germline, CDR1 is LNHDA and CDR2 SQIVND (reference sequence). The CDR3 sequence: CASSILRGMGMTNTEAFF. DNA of the CDR3: TGTGCCAGTAGTATACTCCGGGGGATGGGGATGACGAACACTGAAGCTTTCTTT.

CDR3 protein: CASSYYGWNTEAFF. CDR3 in DNA: TGTGCCAGCAGTTACTATGGGTGGAACACTGAAGCTTTCTTT. This sequence joins TRBV6-5 and TRBJ1-1, with D hard to call. The CDR3 extends over 14 amino acids. Germline CDR1 reads MNHEY; CDR2 reads SVGAGI. The V and J ends lost 1 base and 1 base respectively, with 7 bases between them.

The V and J genes are TRBV4-1 and TRBJ2-3, with TRBD2 identical over 8 bases. Trimming took 6 bases from V and 2 from J; bases not matched to a gene: 10. The V gene's germline CDR1 is MGHRA and CDR2 YSYEKL. CDR3 length: 16 residues. CDR3 in DNA: TGCGCCAGCAGACCAATTTCGGGGGGGCTCACAGATACGCAGTATTTT. This translates into CASRPISGGLTDTQYF.

The CDR3 reads CATETGYNEQFF. The CDR3 nucleotides read TGTGCCACTGAGACAGGGTACAATGAGCAGTTCTTC. The J gene is TRBJ2-1, the V gene TRBV19; 7 positions match TRBD1. V shed 10 bases, J shed 4 bases, and the junction held 4 bases outside the gene matches. The CDR3 length is 12 residues. The V gene's germline CDR1 is LNHDA and CDR2 SQIVND (reference sequence).

The chain carries TRBV5-6 and TRBJ2-7; D assignment may be TRBD1 or TRBD2 (5 bases each). The CDR3 is 12 residues long. Trimming took 2 bases from V and 4 from J, leaving 7 bases between them. The germline gives CDR1 SGHDT, CDR2 YYEEEE. The CDR3 region has the DNA TGTGCCAGCAGCTTTGGGGGATACGAGCAGTACTTC. Translating it yields CASSFGGYEQYF. The entire variable domain, with the rest obtained from reference TRBV5-6 and TRBJ2-7, is as follows: DAGVTQSPTHLIKTRGQQVTLRCSPKSGHDTVSWYQQALGQGPQFIFQYYEEEERQRGNFPDRFSGHQFPNYSSELNVNALLLGDSALYLCASSFGGYEQYFGPGTRLTVT.